This T cell receptor (beta chain) is drawn from a study of CXCR3-negative and CXCR3-positive naive CD8 T cells. The study, taken as a whole, reports: TRB CDR3s were more hydrophobic in CXCR3-positive than in CXCR3-negative naive cells.

Researchers prepared the TRB cDNA libraries using 5' RACE with UMI labels. From its re-call of the 5' RACE reads, TCRdb lists each CDR3 protein once, without DNA. The sample's table shows about 150,000 distinct CDR3 sequences. With regard to this clonotype: The antigen is undetermined.

This TCR derives from a human donor in good health. Some clones in this sample may be carry-over from other donors' samples. The specimen was naive CXCR3+ CD8+ T cells from blood. Subset denoted: CD45RO-CCR7+CD27+CD95- naive CD8+ T cells expressing CXCR3 (TNR3+).

CDR3 in amino acids: CASSQQVEGLAGYTF. The V gene is TRBV4-3, the J gene TRBJ1-2. The CDR3 extends over 15 amino acids. From germline, CDR1 is LGHNA and CDR2 YSLEER.